Below, one T cell receptor (beta chain) is given with its context. Its cognate antigen has yet to be identified. Nothing much larger sits one base from this clone, and base qualities are not available. The immunoSEQ Assay was the method used to sequence TCRbeta CDR3 regions. After extraction, genomic DNA underwent amplification by bias-controlled multiplex PCR, followed by high-throughput sequencing. For the original study's pipeline: To quantify the absolute abundance of every unique TCRbeta CDR3 region, sequences were collapsed and filtered. Usable DNA was measured by amplifying reference genes present in all nucleated cells, and TCRbeta template counts were normalized to that usable DNA to estimate T cell fraction. Repertoire TCRs were annotated as SARS-CoV-2-specific when V gene, CDR3 amino acid sequence and J gene were exactly matched to a known reactive TCR set. The reference SARS-CoV-2 TCR set came from MIRA and was filtered for enrichment in COVID-19-positive ImmuneCODE repertoires, removing public or cross-reactive TCRs. Based on the MIRA antigens, annotated TCRs were further analysed at the level of specific ORF or position within ORF. Breadth was defined as annotated unique rearrangements over total unique productive rearrangements; depth was the summed frequency of those rearrangements. Group comparisons of TCR breadth used two-sided Wilcoxon rank-sum tests. Here the immuneACCESS table is served through TCRdb, limited to in-frame sequences with V and J called. Missing clones are a known gap in these copies; in checked studies unresolved V genes cover under half, and the rest lacks a known reason. V, J and clone size derive from that table, while D and trimming were established from the DNA sequence. In this sample the table shows 380,000 or so clones, around 89% of which occur a single time. In total, the top ten clones hold roughly 5% of the sample.

The germline V gene sets CDR1 to MNHEY and CDR2 to SVGAGI. Cut back by 0 bases and 3 bases, the V and J ends lie 8 bases apart. The CDR3 starts with the cysteine, ends with the phenylalanine, and has 14 residues. This entry keeps only the CDR3 DNA: 42 bases, framed from base 1. Per the publication, the treatment or condition label means: 15 to 20 received Ad26.COV2.S at low or high dose, single or two shots; 5 received placebo; per-sample allocation not given. Repertoires of vaccine and placebo recipients were sequenced from samples collected on day 63 after the first injection. Between 29 July and 7 August 2020, Cohort 1b enrolled about 27 adults aged 18-55 years at one site in Boston, USA. As a vaccine, Ad26.COV2.S was a replication-incompetent adenovirus type 26 vector that expressed a prefusion-stabilized SARS-CoV-2 spike protein derived from the original Wuhan strain. The data were taken from a study of Ad26.COV2.S vaccination and SARS-CoV-2 variants (dated by TCRdb to the early 2020s). At the level of the whole study: Donors in the vaccine arm were drawn from COV1001, a phase I-IIa trial of Ad26.COV2.S in healthy adults that was multicentre, randomized, double-blind and placebo-controlled. Dosing of Ad26.COV2.S was intramuscular, at either 5x10^10 or 1x10^11 viral particles, delivered as one shot or as two shots spaced 56 days apart. Participants in the trial were split at random into five groups of five each, receiving low-dose or high-dose Ad26.COV2.S once or twice, or else placebo on both occasions. The TCR-sequenced set comprised about 32 samples: some 19 Ad26.COV2.S vaccine recipients, 5 placebo recipients and 8 SARS-CoV-2 convalescent individuals. The specificity and breadth of SARS-CoV-2-reactive T cell receptors after Ad26.COV2.S vaccination were assessed by TCRbeta repertoire sequencing. Blinding of investigators to trial group allocation was maintained during experiments and outcome assessment.

Study-wide findings and limitations: Substantial breadth of spike-specific CD8+ and CD4+ T cell responses was reported after vaccination. Comparable non-spike TCR breadth was observed between vaccine and placebo recipients, consistent with only spike being contained in the vaccine. The study lacked the statistical power to compare responses across vaccine doses or regimens. According to the authors, total T cell responses may have been underestimated by the TCR breadth and depth analyses. Ad26.COV2.S recipients had higher spike-specific TCR breadth than placebo recipients (P = 0.0014).

The receptor comes from a person between 18 and 65 years old who received the Ad26.COV2.S COVID-19 vaccine or a placebo. Sample: peripheral blood, taken in a trial of Ad26.COV2.S vaccine versus placebo. The V and J genes are TRBV6-5 and TRBJ1-1; the D gene cannot be resolved reliably. The CDR3 region has the sequence CASSYSWAYTEAFF. The DNA reads as follows: TGTGCCAGCAGTTACTCGTGGGCTTACACTGAAGCTTTCTTT.